This entry lists 21 T cell receptor beta chains sequenced from one sample in a study of control samples from healthy donors and cancer patients. Assay used: immunoSEQ multiplex PCR; TCRdb lists only in-frame clones, some missing. The sample lists about 140,000 clones, 75% to 90% occurring once. The sequenced sample consisted of blood. These receptors all stem from a woman aged 25 to 39 in good health.

This clone showed up just a few times. This chain joins TRBV7-9 and TRBJ2-3; D call uncertain. Germline V gene lookup returns CDR1 SEHNR and CDR2 FQNEAQ (reference sequence). Deletions cut 6 bases from V and 0 bases from J, with 19 bases between. The CDR3 extends over 17 amino acids. The CDR3 spells CASRSAFEFSSTDTQYF. CDR3 DNA: TGTGCCAGCAGGTCGGCGTTCGAGTTCTCTAGCACAGATACGCAGTATTTT. The full variable domain, completed using reference TRBV7-9 and TRBJ2-3, is DTGVSQNPRHKITKRGQNVTFRCDPISEHNRLYWYRQTLGQGPEFLTYFQNEAQLEKSRLLSDRFSAERPKGSFSTLEIQRTEQGDSAMYLCASRSAFEFSSTDTQYFGPGTRLTVL.

The CDR3, as DNA: TGTGCCAGCAGTGAAGCGCTCGGGGGGAAGAATTCACCCCTCCACTTT. It translates to CASSEALGGKNSPLHF. This chain connects TRBV2 to TRBJ1-6; D might be TRBD1 (5 bases). Trimming removed 0 bases from V and 7 bases from J, with 13 bases in between. This CDR3 comprises 16 residues. Germline loops: CDR1 SNHLY, CDR2 FYNNEI.

The chain carries TRBV5-1 and TRBJ2-7; TRBD1 might be the D (5 bases). The V gene lost 0 bases and the J gene lost 6 bases, with 19 bases spanning the gap. Germline V lookup: CDR1 SGHRS, CDR2 YFSETQ. This CDR3 is built from 16 residues. The chain's CDR3 is CASSLALGPPPTEQYF. The CDR3 coding sequence is TGCGCCAGCAGCTTGGCCCTGGGGCCTCCACCTACCGAGCAGTACTTC. The whole variable domain, remainder taken from reference TRBV5-1 and TRBJ2-7, is KAGVTQTPRYLIKTRGQQVTLSCSPISGHRSVSWYQQTPGQGLQFLFEYFSETQRNKGNFPGRFSGRQFSNSRSEMNVSTLELGDSALYLCASSLALGPPPTEQYFGPGTRLTVT.

The rearrangement links TRBV3-1 (or the pseudogene TRBV3-2) to TRBJ2-7; the match to TRBD1 covers 9 bases. V shed 1 base and J 4 bases; nucleotides not matched to a gene: 2. This CDR3 comprises 14 residues. Germline V gene sequence: CDR1 LGHDT, CDR2 YNNKEL (reference sequence). CDR3 protein: CASSQAGTGYEQYF. The CDR3 bases are TGTGCCAGCAGCCAAGCCGGGACAGGGTACGAGCAGTACTTC.

The chain uses TRBV29-1 and TRBJ1-1; no clear D gene. CDR1 and CDR2 from the germline V gene are SQVTM and ANQGSEA. The V end was cut by 6 bases, the J end by 0 bases, with 5 bases between. The CDR3 totals 11 residues. The CDR3 DNA follows: TGCAGCGTGATAGTGAACACTGAAGCTTTCTTT. Residues: CSVIVNTEAFF.

In nucleotides, the CDR3 is TGTGCCAGCAGAGAAATCTACACTGAAGCTTTCTTT. Translating it yields CASREIYTEAFF. This chain joins TRBV2 and TRBJ1-1; D is unclear. CDR1 and CDR2 (germline): SNHLY, FYNNEI. CDR3 length: 12 residues. V was shortened by 6 bases and J by 3 bases, with 8 bases between the two germline ends.

The chain couples TRBV2 to TRBJ2-3, with D tentatively TRBD1 (5 bases). The CDR3 loop spans 14 amino acids. Trimming shortened V by 7 bases and J by 0 bases, and 11 bases separated the two germline ends. CDR1 SNHLY and CDR2 FYNNEI come from the germline V gene. The CDR3 DNA is TGTGCCAGCAAAGGTGGGGCTAGCACAGATACGCAGTATTTT. Translation gives CASKGGASTDTQYF.

This clone showed up just once. The CDR3 DNA follows: TGTGCCAGCTCACCGACGACGATGACTAGCCGTTCCACAGATACGCAGTATTTT. Residues: CASSPTTMTSRSTDTQYF. J is TRBJ2-3 and V is TRBV18; TRBD2 aligns across 7 bases. CDR1 KGHSH and CDR2 LQKENI come from the germline V gene. The CDR3 spans 18 residues. V trimming: 3 bases; J trimming: 2 bases; junction bases outside the gene matches: 14.

This clone was observed a single time. The chain uses TRBV6-2 or TRBV6-3 and TRBJ1-4; weak D call: TRBD1 (5 bases). V gave up 5 bases and J gave up 3 bases, with 19 bases separating them. Germline-derived CDR1 and CDR2 are MNHEY and SVGEGT. The CDR3 runs 17 residues. The CDR3 here is CASSGLWQDIANEKLFF. CDR3 in DNA: TGTGCCAGCAGTGGGTTATGGCAGGACATCGCTAATGAAAAACTGTTTTTT.

The chain links TRBV4-2 to TRBJ2-2, with 8 bases that match TRBD1. Per germline, CDR1 LGHNA and CDR2 YNFKEQ. V dropped 8 bases and J dropped 1; count of bases not matched to a gene: 3. The CDR3 extends over 14 amino acids. CDR3 protein: CASRQGRNTGELFF. The CDR3 region has the DNA TGTGCCAGCCGACAGGGGAGGAACACCGGGGAGCTGTTTTTT.

As to this clone: The sample contains more than one DNA sequence encoding this CDR3. This chain joins TRBV6-4 and TRBJ2-1, with D unclear. V was shortened by 3 bases and J by 4 bases, with 13 bases between the two germline ends. This CDR3 is 15 amino acids long. Germline V gives CDR1 MRHNA, CDR2 SNTAGT. CDR3 nucleotide sequence: TGTGCCAGCAGTGAGGGCTCCGGAGATTACAATGAGCAGTTCTTC. It specifies CASSEGSGDYNEQFF.

The chain is built from TRBV28 and TRBJ1-6; D is possibly TRBD1 (5 bases). CDR3 length: 15 amino acids. V was pared by 7 bases and J by 0 bases, with 10 bases between. Germline V gene sequence: CDR1 MDHEN, CDR2 SYDVKM. The CDR3 region is CASMLGVSYNSPLHF. CDR3 bases: TGTGCCAGCATGCTGGGGGTCTCCTATAATTCACCCCTCCACTTT. The entire variable domain, with the rest obtained from reference TRBV28 and TRBJ1-6, is as follows: DVKVTQSSRYLVKRTGEKVFLECVQDMDHENMFWYRQDPGLGLRLIYFSYDVKMKEKGDIPEGYSVSREKKERFSLILESASTNQTSMYLCASMLGVSYNSPLHFGNGTRLTVT.

This clone was observed a single time. The chain couples TRBV11-3 to TRBJ2-7; 9 positions match TRBD2. Germline V gene lookup returns CDR1 SGHNT and CDR2 YENEEA. The CDR3 has 17 amino acids. J was trimmed by 3 bases and V by 1 base; bases with no gene match: 10. The chain's CDR3 is CASSLGSGSKNLYEQYF. The CDR3 nucleotides read TGTGCCAGCAGCTTAGGTAGCGGGAGTAAGAATCTCTACGAGCAGTACTTC.

J is TRBJ1-5 and V is TRBV10-3; D call uncertain. The CDR3 totals 14 residues. Germline V gene data show CDR1 as ENHRY and CDR2 as SYGVKD. V was trimmed by 2 bases and J by 6 bases, leaving 11 bases between them. Here the CDR3 reads CAISERGGAQPQHF. For the CDR3, the DNA is TGTGCCATCAGTGAGCGGGGTGGAGCTCAGCCCCAGCATTTT.

This chain uses TRBV30 with TRBJ1-1; D unresolved. Germline V CDR1 and CDR2: GTSNPN, SVGIG (reference sequence). This CDR3 comprises 11 residues. Trimming took 4 bases from V and 11 from J, leaving 14 bases between them. The CDR3 sequence is CAWNSASGAFF. In DNA form, the CDR3 reads TGTGCCTGGAATTCTGCCAGCGGGGCTTTCTTT.

The chain uses TRBV5-6 and TRBJ1-4; D remains unclear. Trimming pared 4 bases from V and 5 bases from J, leaving 18 bases between. Germline CDR1 SGHDT, CDR2 YYEEEE. The CDR3 is made up of 16 amino acids. DNA of the CDR3: TGTGCCAGCAGCCACTCGGGCGTGATCCTAAATGAAAAACTGTTTTTT. Protein: CASSHSGVILNEKLFF.

This rearrangement joins TRBV6-5 to TRBJ2-7; D gene uncertain. Germline CDR1 is MNHEY and CDR2 is SVGAGI. This CDR3 is 15 amino acids long. Trimming took 6 bases from V and 0 from J, leaving 15 bases between them. CDR3: CASRNTGSLSYEQYF. The CDR3, as DNA: TGTGCCAGCAGGAACACGGGCTCCCTCTCCTACGAGCAGTACTTC.

The J gene is TRBJ2-4, the V gene TRBV7-2; 7 bases align to TRBD2. The length of the CDR3 is 15 residues. Germline values: CDR1 SGHTA, CDR2 FQGNSA. Trimming removed 5 bases from V and 6 bases from J; junction bases left unmatched: 10. The CDR3 DNA reads as TGTGCCAGCAGCCCCCGGGGAGGGGAACTAAACATTCAGTACTTC. Encoded protein: CASSPRGGELNIQYF.

The V and J genes are TRBV27 and TRBJ2-2; D unresolved. The CDR3 has 16 residues. The germline V gene has CDR1 MNHEY and CDR2 SMNVEV (reference sequence). V dropped 5 bases and J dropped 0 bases, with 13 bases sitting between them. The DNA for the CDR3 is TGTGCCAGCAGTCTTGGATCCGGAACGAACACCGGGGAGCTGTTTTTT. Translated: CASSLGSGTNTGELFF.

The chain links TRBV29-1 to TRBJ2-2, with D maybe TRBD2 (5 bases). The V gene's germline CDR1 is SQVTM and CDR2 ANQGSEA. Trimming stripped 6 bases from V and 1 base from J, with 9 bases between. This CDR3 has 13 residues. The CDR3 nucleotides are TGCAGCGTCGCAAGCGGGAACACCGGGGAGCTGTTTTTT. It codes for CSVASGNTGELFF.

The V call is TRBV19, the J call TRBJ1-2; TRBD1 agrees at 8 bases. The ends lost 5 bases at V and 0 bases at J; junction bases unmatched: 5. Germline V gene lookup returns CDR1 LNHDA and CDR2 SQIVND (reference sequence). The CDR3 covers 15 residues. In DNA, the CDR3 is TGTGCCAGTAGTGCTGCGGGACAGGCTAACTATGGCTACACCTTC. It codes for CASSAAGQANYGYTF.